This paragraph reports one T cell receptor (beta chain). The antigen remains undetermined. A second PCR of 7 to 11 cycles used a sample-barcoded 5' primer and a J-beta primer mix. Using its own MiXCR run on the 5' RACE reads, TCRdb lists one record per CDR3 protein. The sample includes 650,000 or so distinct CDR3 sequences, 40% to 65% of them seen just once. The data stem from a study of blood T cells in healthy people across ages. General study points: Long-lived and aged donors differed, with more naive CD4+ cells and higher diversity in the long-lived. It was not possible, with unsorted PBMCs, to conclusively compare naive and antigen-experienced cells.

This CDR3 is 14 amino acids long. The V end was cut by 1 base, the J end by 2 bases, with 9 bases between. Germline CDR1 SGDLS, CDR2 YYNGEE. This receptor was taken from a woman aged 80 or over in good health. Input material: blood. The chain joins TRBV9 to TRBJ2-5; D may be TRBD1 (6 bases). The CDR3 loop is CASSVTGIQETQYF. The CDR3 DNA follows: TGTGCCAGCAGCGTAACAGGGATACAAGAGACCCAGTACTTC.